One TCR beta chain is described in this entry. Its antigen has not been determined. There are no base qualities to consult, and no much larger clone falls within one base. The data stem from a study of cytomegalovirus exposure and HLA in healthy donors (dated 2017 in TCRdb). A note on the overall study: A later analysis indicated that the 110 or so validation repertoires were generated on the platform also employed for the approximately 670 repertoires of the first cohort. The study combined high-throughput TCR immunosequencing, statistical association of individual TCRs with disease status, and machine learning to predict cytomegalovirus infection status. Besides the first cohort of hundreds of subjects, a separate validation cohort made up of 120 different subjects was used. The study aimed to test whether cataloging public T cell receptors could reveal signatures of past pathogen exposure.

Study-level results and caveats: A later analysis had no HLA typing for the validation cohort, so co-occurrence there was scored across all 110 or so repertoires. The classifier was reported to diagnose cytomegalovirus status with high specificity and sensitivity in both the original and validation cohorts. According to the authors, the approach could potentially be generalized to other disease states and immunological phenotypes. In vitro tests confirmed that a few of the cytomegalovirus-associated TCR beta chains recognize cytomegalovirus antigens. Of the cluster scores, approximately 95% were above 0 in a later analysis, which found that TCRs clustered in the first cohort also tended to co-occur in the approximately 110 validation repertoires. The study gave a list of roughly 150 TCR beta chains associated with cytomegalovirus. While some public TCRs were present in many individuals, most TCR sequences turned up only very rarely across donors.

The method was the immunoSEQ multiplex PCR assay. In the original analysis: A statistical classification framework was built for diagnosing cytomegalovirus status from the catalog of TCR beta chain sequences. TCRdb carries this immuneACCESS record with in-frame sequences only. Its versions omit some clonotypes, under half of them owing to an unresolved V gene in the studies checked, with the rest unexplained. Clonal size and the V and J genes are those of that table, whereas D and trimming came from the DNA. The sample data list about 110,000 clones, and 70% to 85% of these were observed just once. The ten largest clones take up about 2.9% of the sample. Donors formed part of the validation cohort, which comprised over a hundred subjects and was distinct from the first cohort of under 850 subjects. The CDR3 measures 12 amino acids from cysteine to phenylalanine. The sequence is cut down to CDR3 DNA, 36 bases in frame from base 1. V has 5 bases trimmed and J has 7 bases trimmed; junction bases matching no gene number 4. In the germline V gene, CDR1 corresponds to MNHEY and CDR2 to SVGAGI.

The sample taken for sequencing was PBMCs. The chain uses TRBV6-5 and TRBJ1-1; 7 nucleotides in the junction match TRBD1. This sequence was found in a woman under 30 in good health and CMV-seronegative. The DNA is TGTGCCAGCAGTACTCGACAGGGTGAAGCTTTCTTT. It encodes CASSTRQGEAFF.